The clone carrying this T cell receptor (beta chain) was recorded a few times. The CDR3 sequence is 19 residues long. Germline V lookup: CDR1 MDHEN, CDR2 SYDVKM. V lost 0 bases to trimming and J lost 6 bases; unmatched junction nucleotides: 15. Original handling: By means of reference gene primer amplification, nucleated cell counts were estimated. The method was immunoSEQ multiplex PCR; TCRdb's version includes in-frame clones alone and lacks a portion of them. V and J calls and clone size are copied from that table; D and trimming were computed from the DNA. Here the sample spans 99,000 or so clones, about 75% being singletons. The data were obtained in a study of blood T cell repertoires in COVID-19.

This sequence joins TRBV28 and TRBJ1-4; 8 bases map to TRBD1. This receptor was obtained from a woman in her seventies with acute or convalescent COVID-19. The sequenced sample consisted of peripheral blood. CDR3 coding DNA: TGTGCCAGCAGTTTATGCGGGCCCAGCCGGACAGGGCTTTATGAAAAACTGTTTTTT. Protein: CASSLCGPSRTGLYEKLFF.